Below, one T cell receptor beta chain is given with its context. Its specificity is unknown. Through a sample-barcoded 5' primer and a J-beta primer mix, a second PCR was run for 7 to 11 cycles. TCRdb recomputed calls from the 5' RACE reads with MiXCR, one row per CDR3 protein. This table has 800,000 to 950,000 distinct CDR3 sequences, under 50% appearing once. The sample comes from a study of blood T cells in healthy people across ages. The study's findings and limits: With donor CMV status unknown, expanded clonotype changes were possibly confounded.

PBMCs, at least 6 million per sample, were isolated. Germline V gene lookup returns CDR1 MNHNS and CDR2 SASEGT. With 6 bases removed from V and 0 bases from J, the gap between germline ends came to 19 bases. The CDR3 loop spans 17 amino acids. The sequence derives from a man aged 25 to 45 in good health. The rearrangement joins TRBV6-1 to TRBJ2-3; the D is unclear. The source material was blood. CDR3 bases: TGTGCCAGCAGCCGCCGGGTGATGACCGGTAGCACAGATACGCAGTATTTT. Protein product: CASSRRVMTGSTDTQYF.